What follows describes a single T cell receptor (beta chain). Its antigen is unknown. With iRepertoire HTBI primers and Arm-PCR of CDR3 regions, TCR beta libraries were built. MiXCR, applied by TCRdb to the multiplex PCR reads, yields one record per CDR3 protein. The table has hundreds of thousands of distinct CDR3 sequences, under 25% seen once. Germline V gene sequence: CDR1 SGHVS, CDR2 FNYEAQ. V dropped 2 bases and J dropped 3 bases, with 7 bases sitting between them. This CDR3 is built from 14 residues. This record belongs to a study of regulatory T cells in long-lasting Graves disease. Study-wide results and caveats: Lower TCR diversity characterized persistent Graves' patients relative to newly diagnosed patients.

Time point denoted: persistent/refractory GD, antithyroid drugs over 5 years with positive TRAb. From RNA extracted from PBMCs, the TCR library was made. The starting material was peripheral blood mononuclear cells (PBMCs), obtained when the disease was refractory, from a patient treated with antithyroid drugs. The origin of this receptor is a female donor with Graves disease. The rearrangement joins TRBV7-6 to TRBJ1-4; no definite D call. The CDR3 region is CASSLRTANEKLFF. CDR3 bases: TGTGCCAGCAGCTTAAGGACGGCTAATGAAAAACTGTTTTTT.